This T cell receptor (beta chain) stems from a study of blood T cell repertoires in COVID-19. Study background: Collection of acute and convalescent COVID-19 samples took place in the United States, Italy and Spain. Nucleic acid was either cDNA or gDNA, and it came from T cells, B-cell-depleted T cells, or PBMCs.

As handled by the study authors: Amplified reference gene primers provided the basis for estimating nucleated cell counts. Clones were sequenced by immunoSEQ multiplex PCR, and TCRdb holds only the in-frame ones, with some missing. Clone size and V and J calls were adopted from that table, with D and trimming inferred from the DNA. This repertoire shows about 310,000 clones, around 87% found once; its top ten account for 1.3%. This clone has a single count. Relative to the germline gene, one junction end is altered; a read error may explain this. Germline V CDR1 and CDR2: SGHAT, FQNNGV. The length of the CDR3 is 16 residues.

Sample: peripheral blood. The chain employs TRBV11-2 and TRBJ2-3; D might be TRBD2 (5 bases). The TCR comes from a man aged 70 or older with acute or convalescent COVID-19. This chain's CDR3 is CASNLGSLGLTDTQYF. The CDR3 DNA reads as TGTGCCAGCAACTTAGGGAGTCTAGGCCTCACAGATACGCAGTATTTT.